Below, 9 T cell receptor beta chains from the same sample are listed, as sequenced in a study of OX40 agonist ivuxolimab in advanced cancers. Libraries were made using the immunoSEQ multiplex PCR assay. The table was pulled from immuneACCESS by TCRdb, which kept in-frame rearrangements only. Such tables lose some clones; where checked, under half of the loss comes from unresolved V genes, and the rest has no known cause. The table for this sample lists 71,000 or so clones; about 85% of them were counted only once. 0.9% to 1.2% of the sample lies in the top ten. The source was CD4+ or CD8+ T cells sorted from blood, collected in a trial of the OX40 agonist ivuxolimab. These receptors all come from an adult with an advanced solid tumor such as melanoma, head and neck, liver or kidney cancer.

V gene TRBV9 combines with J gene TRBJ1-1, with D unresolved. Germline-derived CDR1 and CDR2 are SGDLS and YYNGEE. The CDR3 loop spans 13 amino acids. The V end lost 3 bases, the J end lost 0 bases, and 6 bases lay between the germline ends. Here the CDR3 reads CASSGHLNTEAFF. The CDR3 DNA reads as TGTGCCAGCAGCGGCCACTTGAACACTGAAGCTTTCTTT.

The rearrangement joins TRBV7-2 to TRBJ2-3; no clear D gene. The CDR3 totals 13 residues. V lost 1 base and J 2 bases, leaving 4 bases between the germline ends. The germline V gene encodes CDR1 SGHTA and CDR2 FQGNSA. CDR3 loop: CASSLEITDTQYF. As DNA, the CDR3 is TGTGCCAGCAGCTTAGAGATCACAGATACGCAGTATTTT.

V usage is TRBV5-6 and J usage is TRBJ2-1, with D unresolved. V was cut by 0 bases and J by 8 bases, with 9 bases left in between. The CDR3 consists of 13 residues. Germline CDR1 reads SGHDT; CDR2 reads YYEEEE. CDR3 loop: CASSLASRDEQFF. In DNA, the CDR3 is TGTGCCAGCAGCTTGGCTAGTAGGGATGAGCAGTTCTTC.

This clone occurred a few times. The chain links TRBV10-1 to TRBJ2-7; 15 bases match TRBD2. Germline V gene lookup returns CDR1 WNHNN and CDR2 SYGVQD (reference sequence). Trimming cost V 8 bases and J 5 bases; bases outside gene matches: 10. This CDR3 contains 16 residues. The DNA of the CDR3 is TGCGCCAGCCGATGGACTAGCGGGAGGGCCGTCGACGAGCAGTACTTC. This encodes CASRWTSGRAVDEQYF.

This chain joins TRBV7-8 and TRBJ1-3, with D unclear. V dropped 5 bases and J dropped 5 bases, with 4 bases sitting between them. This CDR3 is built from 11 residues. CDR1 and CDR2 from the germline V gene are SGHVS and FQNEAQ. CDR3 bases: TGTGCCAGCAGCCGTAGAAACACCATATATTTT. The encoded protein is CASSRRNTIYF.

The chain couples TRBV6-1 to TRBJ2-7; D not certain. Trimming removed 5 bases from V and 6 bases from J, with 11 bases in between. The germline CDR1 and CDR2 sequences are MNHNS and SASEGT. There are 12 residues in the CDR3. CDR3: CASSLPVGEQYF. The CDR3 bases are TGTGCCAGCAGTCTCCCCGTCGGCGAGCAGTACTTC.

DNA for the CDR3: TGTGCCAGCAGCGTAGGGCAGGGGGGCGTATACAATGAGCAGTTCTTC. This sequence encodes CASSVGQGGVYNEQFF. This chain links TRBV9 with TRBJ2-1, with D perhaps matching TRBD1 (7 bases). V lost 0 bases, J lost 4 bases, and 14 bases lay in between. The CDR3 loop spans 16 amino acids. Germline CDR1 is SGDLS and CDR2 is YYNGEE.

This chain connects TRBV9 to TRBJ2-3; no clear D. The germline V gene has CDR1 SGDLS and CDR2 YYNGEE. The CDR3 loop spans 16 amino acids. Trimming cost V 1 base and J 3 bases, with 15 bases left between them. In DNA, the CDR3 is TGTGCCAGCAGCGTATCCTGGTCTTCCGGGACAGATACGCAGTATTTT. Protein sequence: CASSVSWSSGTDTQYF.

The chain combines TRBV7-2 with TRBJ2-2, with D tentatively TRBD1 or TRBD2 (5 bases each). CDR3 length: 15 residues. The V gene lost 5 bases and the J gene lost 2 bases, with 12 bases spanning the gap. The germline CDR1 and CDR2 sequences are SGHTA and FQGNSA. CDR3 nucleotide sequence: TGTGCCAGCAGCCCGGGACGGAGAAACACCGGGGAGCTGTTTTTT. It yields the protein CASSPGRRNTGELFF.